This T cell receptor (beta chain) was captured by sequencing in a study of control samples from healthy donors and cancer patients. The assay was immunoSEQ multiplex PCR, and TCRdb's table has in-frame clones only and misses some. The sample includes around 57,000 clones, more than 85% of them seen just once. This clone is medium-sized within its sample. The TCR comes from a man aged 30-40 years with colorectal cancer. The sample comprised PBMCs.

The CDR3 bases are TGTGCCAGCAGCTTGGAAGGGGTCACTGAAGCTTTCTTT. The encoded protein is CASSLEGVTEAFF. V and J are TRBV5-6 and TRBJ1-1; the D gene is possibly TRBD1 (5 bases). Trimming shortened V by 0 bases and J by 4 bases, and 7 bases separated the two germline ends. CDR3 length equals 13 residues. Germline-derived CDR1 and CDR2 are SGHDT and YYEEEE.